This passage covers 23 T cell receptor beta chains from one sample sequenced in a study of human T cells and chemical hapten exposure. In TCRdb, the RACE reads were re-called with MiXCR into one record per CDR3 protein. The sample yields about 380,000 distinct CDR3 sequences, 4% to 5.5% seen once. Time point specified: patch test 1, 2 weeks after DPC sensitization. Documented treatment: therapeutic diphenylcyclopropenone sensitization with weekly scalp DPC. This material consisted of whole blood, taken in connection with sensitization to the hapten diphenylcyclopropenone (DPC). These receptors were collected from a woman between 50 and 59 years old with alopecia areata. Some clones in this sample may be carry-over from other donors' samples.

This clonotype has a count of ten or more. The chain links TRBV7-6 to TRBJ2-2; maybe TRBD1 (6 bases). The CDR3 has 15 amino acids. The V end was cut by 1 base, the J end by 7 bases, with 13 bases between. The germline V gene encodes CDR1 SGHVS and CDR2 FNYEAQ. CDR3 sequence: CASSLDAGVLGELFF. The CDR3 coding sequence is TGTGCCAGCAGCTTAGATGCAGGGGTACTCGGGGAGCTGTTTTTT.

This clonotype came up many times. V gene TRBV28 combines with J gene TRBJ2-5, with TRBD1 as a possible D gene (5 bases). Germline-derived CDR1 and CDR2 are MDHEN and SYDVKM. Trimming stripped 6 bases from V and 5 bases from J, with 10 bases between. This CDR3 spans 12 amino acids. Here the CDR3 reads CASRHQGETQYF. In nucleotides, the CDR3 is TGTGCCAGCAGACATCAGGGTGAGACCCAGTACTTC.

This clonotype was seen many times. The chain couples TRBV7-3 to TRBJ1-1; TRBD1 is a possible D gene (5 bases). Trimming stripped 0 bases from V and 5 bases from J, with 13 bases between. Germline values: CDR1 SGHTA, CDR2 FQGTGA. CDR3 length: 15 amino acids. This CDR3 is CASSLTGEGRTEAFF. The CDR3 DNA sequence: TGTGCCAGCAGCTTAACTGGGGAGGGGCGTACTGAAGCTTTCTTT.

This clonotype was counted ten times or more. V is TRBV7-2 and J is TRBJ2-5; no clear D. Deletions cut 3 bases from V and 1 base from J, with 6 bases between. The length of the CDR3 is 13 residues. Germline V gene lookup returns CDR1 SGHTA and CDR2 FQGNSA. Written as DNA, the CDR3 is TGTGCCAGCAGCTTTAGCCCCCAAGAGACCCAGTACTTC. Its translation: CASSFSPQETQYF.

This clonotype occurred many times. The gene calls are TRBV27 and TRBJ1-1; no firm D call. V lost 0 bases and J 2 bases, leaving 13 bases between the germline ends. This CDR3 has 16 residues. Germline lookup yields CDR1 MNHEY and CDR2 SMNVEV (reference sequence). The CDR3 loop is CASSLSGPGINTEAFF. CDR3 coding DNA: TGTGCCAGCAGTTTATCAGGGCCGGGAATTAACACTGAAGCTTTCTTT.

In this sample, this clonotype turned up a few times. This chain connects TRBV12-3 or TRBV12-4 to TRBJ2-2; D uncertain. This CDR3 is built from 12 residues. The V gene lost 8 bases and the J gene lost 4 bases, with 8 bases spanning the gap. The CDR3 DNA follows: TGTGCCAGCGTGAGCCTCACCGGGGAGCTGTTTTTT. Amino acids: CASVSLTGELFF.

This clonotype was seen more than once but under ten times. The chain links TRBV14 to TRBJ1-1; tentatively, D is TRBD1 (5 bases). The V and J ends lost 1 base and 7 bases respectively, with 13 bases between them. CDR1 SGHDN and CDR2 FVKESK come from the germline V gene. The CDR3 length is 14 residues. CDR3 nucleotides: TGTGCCAGCAGCCAAGCGTTAGTGGGGGATGAAGCTTTCTTT. It yields the protein CASSQALVGDEAFF.

The rearrangement uses TRBV29-1 and TRBJ1-1; D is unresolved. Germline-derived CDR1 and CDR2 are SQVTM and ANQGSEA. V dropped 7 bases and J dropped 1 base, with 16 bases sitting between them. The CDR3 totals 14 residues. For the CDR3, the DNA is TGCAGCGCCACGCCCGCAGGTGCGAACACTGAAGCTTTCTTT. It yields the protein CSATPAGANTEAFF.

This chain uses TRBV11-2 with TRBJ2-3; D remains ambiguous. The V end was cut by 0 bases, the J end by 11 bases, with 12 bases between. The CDR3 sequence is 13 residues long. Germline lookup yields CDR1 SGHAT and CDR2 FQNNGV. In DNA form, the CDR3 reads TGTGCCAGCAGCTTAGATCTACAAATTGGGCAGTATTTT. Protein sequence: CASSLDLQIGQYF.

The table lists this clonotype with many counts. The chain joins TRBV6-2 or TRBV6-3 to TRBJ2-2, with 9 bases lining up with TRBD2. Germline values: CDR1 MNHEY, CDR2 SVGEGT. The CDR3 contains 17 residues. The V gene end was trimmed by 6 bases and the J gene end by 0 bases; junction bases not matched to a gene: 8. The CDR3 bases are TGTGCCAGCAGAAGGGGGGGACTAGCTACGAACACCGGGGAGCTGTTTTTT. Translation: CASRRGGLATNTGELFF.

The DNA for the CDR3 is TGTGCCAGCAGCACAGCTACAGAACTGAACACTGAAGCTTTCTTT. This codes for CASSTATELNTEAFF. V gene TRBV13 combines with J gene TRBJ1-1; no definite D call. The CDR3 runs to 15 residues. V was cut by 5 bases and J by 0 bases, with 13 bases left in between. Per germline, CDR1 PRHDT and CDR2 FYEKMQ (reference sequence).

The chain links TRBV6-5 to TRBJ1-6; D might be TRBD1 (6 bases). This CDR3 is built from 15 residues. Germline CDR1 reads MNHEY; CDR2 reads SVGAGI. Trimming took off 5 bases at V and 10 bases at J, with 18 bases between the two ends. This chain's CDR3 is CASSRNRVRDSPLHF. CDR3 DNA sequence: TGTGCCAGCAGTAGAAACAGGGTTAGGGACTCACCCCTCCACTTT.

This sequence joins TRBV29-1 and TRBJ1-1; 7 nucleotides match TRBD1. Germline V gene lookup returns CDR1 SQVTM and CDR2 ANQGSEA. The V gene end was trimmed by 7 bases and the J gene end by 1 base; junction bases not matched to a gene: 9. The CDR3 is 14 amino acids. The CDR3 here is CSGTTGAGNTEAFF. The CDR3, as DNA: TGCAGCGGCACCACAGGGGCCGGGAACACTGAAGCTTTCTTT. Supplemented by reference TRBV29-1 and TRBJ1-1, the full variable domain reads SAVISQKPSRDICQRGTSLTIQCQVDSQVTMMFWYRQQPGQSLTLIATANQGSEATYESGFVIDKFPISRPNLTFSTLTVSNMSPEDSSIYLCSGTTGAGNTEAFFGQGTRLTVV.

This clonotype was counted at least ten times. V is TRBV4-1 and J is TRBJ1-1; D unclear. V gave up 3 bases and J gave up 6 bases, with 5 bases separating them. The CDR3 has 11 amino acids. The germline CDR1 and CDR2 sequences are MGHRA and YSYEKL. In DNA, the CDR3 is TGCGCCAGCAGCCACGGCCCTGAAGCTTTCTTT. It codes for CASSHGPEAFF.

This sequence joins TRBV20-1 and TRBJ1-1; tentative D call: TRBD1 (5 bases). The CDR3 contains 15 residues. V was pared by 6 bases and J by 4 bases, with 21 bases between. Germline assignment: CDR1 DFQATT and CDR2 SNEGSKA (reference sequence). CDR3 sequence reads: CSAMTGVWRSTEAFF. The CDR3 DNA sequence: TGCAGTGCGATGACGGGGGTATGGAGGAGCACTGAAGCTTTCTTT.

This clonotype was counted at least ten times. CDR3 sequence (DNA): TGTGCCAGCAGCGCTCCCGGGCTTTTAGCTGAAGCTTTCTTT. This codes for CASSAPGLLAEAFF. V and J are TRBV7-9 and TRBJ1-1; the D is unclear. With 5 bases removed from V and 6 bases from J, the gap between germline ends came to 16 bases. CDR3 length: 14 residues. Germline V gene sequence: CDR1 SEHNR, CDR2 FQNEAQ (reference sequence).

This clonotype was seen repeatedly, ten times or more. The chain combines TRBV7-9 with TRBJ1-6; 8 bases line up with TRBD1. This CDR3 region has 14 residues. The V gene's germline CDR1 is SEHNR and CDR2 FQNEAQ (reference sequence). The ends lost 4 bases at V and 9 bases at J; junction bases unmatched: 5. CDR3 in amino acids: CASSYRGSFSPLHF. The CDR3 DNA reads TGTGCCAGCAGCTACAGGGGGTCGTTTTCACCCCTCCACTTT.

This clonotype showed up just a few times. The rearrangement joins TRBV18 to TRBJ1-1, with no clear D. V lost 5 bases to trimming and J lost 4 bases, with 11 bases between them. The CDR3 contains 13 residues. From germline, CDR1 is KGHSH and CDR2 LQKENI. The DNA for the CDR3 is TGTGCCAGCTCAGCCCGGGGTCCCACTGAAGCTTTCTTT. Translation gives CASSARGPTEAFF.

Of note for this clonotype: A read error may be the cause here, since a much bigger clone is one base away. This chain joins TRBV12-3 or TRBV12-4 and TRBJ1-2; D remains unclear. The CDR3 is made up of 16 amino acids. V was shortened by 6 bases and J by 4 bases, with 21 bases between the two germline ends. The CDR3 bases are TGTGCCAGCAGGTCCCTGAGGTCAGGACCGTTCTATGGCTACACCTTC. It specifies CASRSLRSGPFYGYTF.

This chain connects TRBV18 to TRBJ2-1; 15 nucleotides line up with TRBD2. Germline CDR1 is KGHSH and CDR2 is LQKENI. The CDR3 loop spans 19 amino acids. With 4 bases clipped from V and 2 bases from J, the junction kept 9 bases outside the gene matches. CDR3 residues: CASSLWTSGGAGTYNEQFF. The DNA of the CDR3 is TGTGCCAGCTCACTTTGGACTAGCGGGGGGGCCGGAACCTACAATGAGCAGTTCTTC.

In its sample, this clonotype was seen a few times. This rearrangement joins TRBV20-1 to TRBJ1-1; D is unresolved. Germline V gene data show CDR1 as DFQATT and CDR2 as SNEGSKA (reference sequence). Trimming stripped 5 bases from V and 4 bases from J, with 17 bases between. This CDR3 is 14 amino acids long. The CDR3 is CSAHIPGVGTEAFF. The CDR3 coding sequence is TGCAGTGCTCACATTCCGGGAGTGGGCACTGAAGCTTTCTTT.

V and J are TRBV11-2 and TRBJ2-1; 16 nucleotides align to TRBD2. Germline V gene data show CDR1 as SGHAT and CDR2 as FQNNGV. Trimming cost V 6 bases and J 8 bases; bases outside gene matches: 4. The CDR3 extends over 15 amino acids. CDR3 in amino acids: CASRGTSGRAYEQFF. The CDR3 nucleotides are TGTGCCAGCAGGGGGACTAGCGGGAGGGCCTATGAGCAGTTCTTC.

This clonotype has at least ten counts. This chain joins TRBV30 and TRBJ1-5, with no clear D. The CDR3 contains 13 residues. The V end lost 1 base, the J end lost 2 bases, and 6 bases lay between the germline ends. Germline CDR1 and CDR2: GTSNPN and SVGIG (reference sequence). The CDR3 nucleotides are TGTGCCTGGAGTGGTGGCCGCAATCAGCCCCAGCATTTT. Translated: CAWSGGRNQPQHF.